A single TCR beta chain is shown here with its context. Its antigen is unknown. Between the trimmed V and J ends, which lost 10 bases and 0 bases, there was a span of 13 bases. Germline values: CDR1 LNHDA, CDR2 SQIVND (reference sequence). This CDR3 has 14 residues. TCRdb used MiXCR to reprocess the 5' RACE reads, holding one entry per CDR3 protein. The table lists about half a million distinct CDR3 sequences, 15% to 20% of them singletons. The data originate from a study of T-cell memory formation after mild COVID-19. Whole-study findings and limits: Later expanders leaned CD4+, whereas day 15 to 85 contracting clones were balanced CD4/CD8. Specificity for SARS-CoV-2 was not confirmed among the second-wave clones peaking on day 37.

Sequenced: PBMCs or a T cell subset sorted from them (not recorded which). This chain joins TRBV19 and TRBJ2-1; the D gene is possibly TRBD2 (6 bases). The clonotype comes from an adult woman who had mild COVID-19 (a few samples of this study predate the infection). Cell type and time point are not known. CDR3 nucleotide sequence: TGTGCCACACAGACCGGGAGCTCCTACAATGAGCAGTTCTTC. Its translation is CATQTGSSYNEQFF. Supplemented by reference TRBV19 and TRBJ2-1, the full variable domain reads DGGITQSPKYLFRKEGQNVTLSCEQNLNHDAMYWYRQDPGQGLRLIYYSQIVNDFQKGDIAEGYSVSREKKESFPLTVTSAQKNPTAFYLCATQTGSSYNEQFFGPGTRLTVL.